This T cell receptor (beta chain) was obtained from a study of blood T cells in healthy people across ages. Study-wide results and caveats: Higher diversity and more naive CD4+ cells were features of long-lived donors, compared to aged donors. Older age went with lower TCR beta diversity per million T cells, in a roughly linear way.

Points on this clonotype: The antigen is undetermined.

Each sample yielded at least 6.5 million isolated PBMCs. Through a sample-barcoded 5' primer and a J-beta primer mix, a second PCR was run for roughly 6 to 12 cycles. TCRdb re-called the 5' RACE reads through MiXCR, storing one row per CDR3 protein. The sample includes around 1,500,000 distinct CDR3 sequences, 28% of them seen just once. The source material was blood. This clonotype was obtained from a woman in her twenties or thirties in good health.

CDR3 nucleotide sequence: TGCAGTGCACCCGAACGGGGAAAAGAGACCCAGTACTTC. Its translation is CSAPERGKETQYF. The chain joins TRBV20-1 to TRBJ2-5, with D possibly being TRBD2 (5 bases). Trimming took off 6 bases at V and 3 bases at J, with 14 bases between the two ends. Germline V gives CDR1 DFQATT, CDR2 SNEGSKA (reference sequence). The CDR3 loop spans 13 amino acids.